This entry features one TCR beta chain sequence. Its antigen is currently not known. It has no much larger one-base neighbor in the sample; base qualities were not kept. Libraries were built with the immunoSEQ multiplex PCR assay. For the multiplex PCR, a mixture combining 60 forward primers for TCR Vbeta segments and 13 reverse primers for TCR Jbeta segments was used. The CDR3 region of rearranged TCR beta genes was amplified from genomic DNA with a multiplex PCR assay. On the Illumina HiSeq System, the amplified TCR beta libraries were sequenced as 87-base-pair reads. The original methods were these. A later analysis counted tens of millions of unique TCR beta chains across the 600 to 850 repertoires, and around 12 million of these chains were shared by at least two donors. Raw reads were error-corrected and collapsed into unique sequences by a nearest-neighbor algorithm in which closely related sequences were merged to remove PCR and sequencing errors. To assign V, D and J gene segments, CDR3 sequences were aligned to IMGT reference sequences. Each retained sequence needed at least a six-nucleotide match to both a V gene segment and a J gene segment. Rearrangements were classified as productive when the CDR3 lacked stop codons and remained in frame with V and J, and all other rearrangements were classified as non-productive. CDR3 was defined by IMGT convention, running from the second conserved V-encoded cysteine to the conserved J-encoded phenylalanine. The earlier analysis of 500 to 650 of the donors excluded any sequence lacking an unambiguous match to a single V gene segment. In an earlier analysis of approximately 590 of the donors, V segments were called functional above 56.7% productive rearrangements and were called segregating when the between-donor standard deviation exceeded 5%. A statistical classification framework was built for diagnosing cytomegalovirus status from the catalog of TCR beta chain sequences. V and J gene assignment, in a later analysis, came from comparing TCR nucleotide sequences with IMGT/GENE-DB human TR gene sequences. The TCRdist pipeline was used in a later analysis to assign CDR3 sequences and most-parsimonious VDJ recombination scenarios. In a later analysis, every TCR beta chain was defined by the combination of its CDR3 amino acid sequence and its V-gene family, and reads without a unique V-gene family were dropped. In a later analysis, 450 to 600 highly shared, low-generation-probability nucleotide sequences were removed to address suspected cross-contamination and a sequencing artifact. In a later analysis, a clonal expansion index for each public chain was calculated from normalized within-repertoire ranks of inferred template counts. In a later analysis, generation probabilities were computed using a VDJ recombination model fitted to out-of-frame rearrangements, and the results were checked against IGoR. In a later analysis, hypergeometric tests were used to score TCR-TCR, TCR-HLA and TCR-CMV co-occurrence, with a repertoire-size bias correction applied to TCR pairs. A later analysis estimated false discovery rates by permuting HLA or CMV assignments 20 times. In a later analysis, co-occurring TCRs were grouped using DBSCAN, and TCRdist sequence similarity was added for clustering within HLA-allele-positive subsets. For co-occurrence clustering, repertoires with fewer than 30,000 or more than 120,000 public chains were excluded, along with four to six repertoires with anomalous nucleotide sharing. The table comes from immuneACCESS by way of TCRdb, which keeps in-frame sequences with V and J called. Part of the clones is missing from these tables; in studies checked, under half for an unresolved V gene and the rest for unknown reasons. That table supplies the V and J calls and clone size; D and trimming were determined from the DNA. The sample includes about 55,000 clones, with about 80% observed a single time. The top ten clones comprise roughly 1.5% of the sample.

The cohort comprised some 700 healthy bone marrow donors. All cohort members were sampled while nominally healthy, although unrecorded immune exposures were likely present. The donor tested CMV seronegative, placing the donor among the 352 seronegative members of the cohort. A peripheral blood sample was collected from each donor, and TCR beta sequencing was performed on peripheral blood mononuclear cells. The Qiagen DNeasy Blood Extraction Kit was used to extract genomic DNA from the blood cell samples. This entry comes from a study of cytomegalovirus exposure and HLA in healthy donors (dated by TCRdb to 2015 to 2018). In the study overall: An earlier analysis of some 620 of the donors reported 276 Gb of sequence data and 117 million unique TCR beta sequences obtained from approximately 180 million T cells. HLA typing included class I and class II loci at four-digit resolution. An earlier analysis of 450 to 750 of the donors used high-throughput TCR beta sequencing to judge whether each TCR beta V gene segment behaved as functional or pseudogenic. Of the 300 to 500 genotyped donors, 75% to 85% were placed in the genetic ancestry cluster associated with self-reported Caucasian donors. In the later analysis, no new phenotypic data were used to find candidate immune exposures; instead, reliance was placed on TCR beta sequences and their occurrence across donors. Donor age, sex, ethnicity and CMV serostatus were compiled together with the repertoire data. A later genetic analysis took genome-wide SNP genotypes for about 65% of the 666 donors and used that subset as a discovery cohort. Besides the first cohort of approximately 710 subjects, a separate validation cohort made up of 90 to 150 different subjects was used. An early release that covered about 600 HLA-typed donors contained 300 to 350 gigabases of sequencing data and tens of millions of unique TCR sequences. Every repertoire in the discovery cohort had been generated on one and the same sequencing platform. Roughly five DR-DQ haplotypes were treated as single units for association and clustering because of strong linkage in the cohort. Typing coverage varied by locus: roughly 629-640 donors for A, B, C, DRB1 and DQB1; 522 for DQA1; more than 600 for DPA1; roughly 450 for DPB1. To predict cytomegalovirus infection status, the study combined high-throughput TCR immunosequencing, statistical association of individual TCRs with disease status, and machine learning. To study patterns of TCR occurrence, a later analysis re-analyzed previously published TCR beta repertoires from 650 to 750 donors and added high-resolution HLA genotyping. Using immunosequencing, the study profiled T cell repertoires from 640 or so subjects and related those repertoires to cytomegalovirus serostatus. Across some 400 genotyped donors of the cohort, an average of about 200,000 unique TCR beta nucleotide sequences per donor were sequenced, and around 20% of those sequences were non-productive. The study aimed to test whether signatures of past pathogen exposure could be identified by cataloging public T cell receptors. Broad study findings and their caveats: A later analysis associated about 18,000 TCR beta sequences with specific HLA alleles at a false discovery rate of 0.05. In an earlier analysis of about 540 of the donors, most TCR beta V segments were observed in productive rearrangements about 87% or about 30% of the time, broadly matching IMGT annotations. A cluster of highly shared sequence variants was judged likely to represent a technical artifact of the sequencing pipeline. The 87-base-pair reads could not distinguish some IMGT-functional V segments, including TRBV6-2 and TRBV6-3, so those segments were excluded. Assigning TCR associations to individual alleles was difficult when HLA alleles, especially DR and DQ, strongly co-occurred. In a later analysis, most CMV-associated TCR beta chains were found to appear HLA-restricted, with HLA associations seemingly driven largely by CMV exposure. Compared with equally common non-associated chains, HLA-associated TCR beta chains in a later analysis were more clonally expanded and had lower generation probabilities. In this cohort, only TCR beta chains were sequenced, and detectable features were limited by the absence of alpha or paired-chain data. While some public TCRs were present in many individuals, most TCR sequences turned up only very rarely across donors. An association between a missense DCLRE1C variant and V-gene and J-gene trimming of TCR beta chains was found in a later genetic analysis and replicated in an independent cohort. The classifier was reported to diagnose cytomegalovirus status with high specificity and sensitivity in both the original and validation cohorts. According to a later genetic analysis, donors in an Asian-associated ancestry cluster had fewer N-insertions in productive TCRs than the approximately 630-donor mean. The authors suggested that the approach could potentially be extended to other disease states and immunological phenotypes. Correlated functional status among segregating V segments might reflect linkage disequilibrium, but an unknown experimental factor could not be ruled out. Because HLA typing was unavailable for some donors at each locus, only the typed subset was used in association tests. According to a later analysis, TCR association rates differed among HLA loci, with DRB1 alleles showing the most associated TCRs and HLA-C alleles showing the fewest. In vitro tests confirmed that a few of the cytomegalovirus-associated TCR beta chains recognize cytomegalovirus antigens. CMV serostatus was the only immune exposure information available for the cohort. The presence/absence analyses assumed that sequencing depth was roughly uniform across donors, and that assumption may not be true. The study listed 150 to 200 TCR beta chains as associated with cytomegalovirus. A further reported finding was that TCR beta sequences accurately predicted the HLA-A and HLA-B alleles for most subjects in the first cohort. A later analysis reported that several top co-occurrence clusters appeared linked to parvovirus B19, influenza, CMV and Epstein-Barr virus. Because counts were too low, 15 to 20 rarely observed V segments, including chromosome 9 orphons, were excluded from the earlier analysis of several hundred of the donors.

Per the germline V gene (reference sequence), SEHNR is the CDR1 and FQNEAQ is the CDR2. CDR3 length: 16 amino acids, cysteine to phenylalanine. The kept DNA is CDR3 alone, 48 bases in frame from the first base. Deletion took 5 bases off V and 5 bases off J, with a span of 19 bases between the germline ends. The sequenced material came from PBMCs. The chain joins TRBV7-9 to TRBJ2-1; 5 matching bases give a weak D call of TRBD1. The sequence came from a female donor in good health and CMV-seronegative. This receptor carries the CDR3 CASSLLRAALNNEQFF. The bases read TGTGCCAGCAGCCTCCTCAGGGCGGCACTTAACAATGAGCAGTTCTTC.